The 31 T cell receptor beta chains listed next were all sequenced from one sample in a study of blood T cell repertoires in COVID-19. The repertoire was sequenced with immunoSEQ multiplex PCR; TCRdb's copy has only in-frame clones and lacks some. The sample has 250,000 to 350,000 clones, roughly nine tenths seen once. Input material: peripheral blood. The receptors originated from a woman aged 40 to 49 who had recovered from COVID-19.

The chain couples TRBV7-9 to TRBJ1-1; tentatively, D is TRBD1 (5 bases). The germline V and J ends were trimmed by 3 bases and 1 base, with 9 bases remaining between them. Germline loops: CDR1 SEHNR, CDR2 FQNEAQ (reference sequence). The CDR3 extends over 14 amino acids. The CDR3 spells CASSFPRANTEAFF. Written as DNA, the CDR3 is TGTGCCAGCAGCTTCCCCAGGGCGAACACTGAAGCTTTCTTT.

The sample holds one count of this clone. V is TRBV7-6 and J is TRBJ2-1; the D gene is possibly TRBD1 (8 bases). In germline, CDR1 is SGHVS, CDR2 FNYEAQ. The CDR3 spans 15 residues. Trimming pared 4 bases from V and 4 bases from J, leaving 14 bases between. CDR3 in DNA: TGTGCCAGCAGCTGGGGGGGGACAGGATACAATGAGCAGTTCTTC. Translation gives CASSWGGTGYNEQFF.

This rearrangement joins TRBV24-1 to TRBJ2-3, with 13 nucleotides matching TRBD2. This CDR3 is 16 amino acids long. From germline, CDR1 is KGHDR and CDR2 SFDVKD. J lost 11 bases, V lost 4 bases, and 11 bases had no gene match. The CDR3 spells CATSDTGLAGVGEQYF. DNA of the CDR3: TGTGCCACCAGTGACACCGGACTAGCGGGGGTCGGGGAGCAGTATTTT.

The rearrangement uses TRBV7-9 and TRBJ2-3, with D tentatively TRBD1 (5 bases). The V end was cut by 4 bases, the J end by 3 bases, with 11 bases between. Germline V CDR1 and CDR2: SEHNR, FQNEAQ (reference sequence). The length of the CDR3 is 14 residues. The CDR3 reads CASSSWGRTDTQYF. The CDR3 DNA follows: TGTGCCAGCAGCTCGTGGGGCAGAACAGATACGCAGTATTTT.

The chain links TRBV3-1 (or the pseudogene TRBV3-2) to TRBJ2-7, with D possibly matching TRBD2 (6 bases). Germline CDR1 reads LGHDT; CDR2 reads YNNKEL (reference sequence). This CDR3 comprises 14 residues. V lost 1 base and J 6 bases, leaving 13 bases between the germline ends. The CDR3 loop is CASSQVSGNSEQYF. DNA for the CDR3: TGTGCCAGCAGCCAAGTTAGCGGAAACTCCGAGCAGTACTTC.

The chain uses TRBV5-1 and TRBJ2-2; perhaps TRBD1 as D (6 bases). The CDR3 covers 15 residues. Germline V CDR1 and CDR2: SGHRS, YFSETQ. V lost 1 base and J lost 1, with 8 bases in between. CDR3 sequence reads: CASSLTGQNTGELFF. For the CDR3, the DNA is TGCGCCAGCAGCTTGACAGGGCAGAACACCGGGGAGCTGTTTTTT.

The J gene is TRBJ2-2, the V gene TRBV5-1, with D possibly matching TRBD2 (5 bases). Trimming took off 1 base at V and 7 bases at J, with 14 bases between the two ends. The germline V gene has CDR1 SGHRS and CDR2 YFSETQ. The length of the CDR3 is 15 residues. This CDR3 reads CASSLNLPRDGELFF. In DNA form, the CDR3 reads TGCGCCAGCAGCTTGAATTTGCCCCGGGACGGGGAGCTGTTTTTT. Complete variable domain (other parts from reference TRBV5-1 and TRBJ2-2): KAGVTQTPRYLIKTRGQQVTLSCSPISGHRSVSWYQQTPGQGLQFLFEYFSETQRNKGNFPGRFSGRQFSNSRSEMNVSTLELGDSALYLCASSLNLPRDGELFFGEGSRLTVL.

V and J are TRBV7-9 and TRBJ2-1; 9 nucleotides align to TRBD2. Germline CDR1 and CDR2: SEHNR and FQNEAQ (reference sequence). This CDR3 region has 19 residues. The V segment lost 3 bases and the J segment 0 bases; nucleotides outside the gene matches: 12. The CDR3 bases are TGTGCCAGCAGCTTTGGGTTCCTAGCGGGGATAAGCTCCTACAATGAGCAGTTCTTC. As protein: CASSFGFLAGISSYNEQFF.

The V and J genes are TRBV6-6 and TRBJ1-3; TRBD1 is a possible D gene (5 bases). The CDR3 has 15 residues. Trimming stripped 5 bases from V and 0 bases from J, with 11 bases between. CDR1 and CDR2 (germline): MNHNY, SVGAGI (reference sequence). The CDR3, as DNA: TGTGCCAGCAGTGACCAGGGCTTCTCTGGAAACACCATATATTTT. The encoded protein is CASSDQGFSGNTIYF.

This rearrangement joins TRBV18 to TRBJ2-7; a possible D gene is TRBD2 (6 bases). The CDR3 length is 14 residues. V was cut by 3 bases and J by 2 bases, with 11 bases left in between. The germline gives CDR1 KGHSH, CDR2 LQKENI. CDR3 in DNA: TGTGCCAGCTCACCGGCCCGGGAGCCCTACGAGCAGTACTTC. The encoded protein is CASSPAREPYEQYF.

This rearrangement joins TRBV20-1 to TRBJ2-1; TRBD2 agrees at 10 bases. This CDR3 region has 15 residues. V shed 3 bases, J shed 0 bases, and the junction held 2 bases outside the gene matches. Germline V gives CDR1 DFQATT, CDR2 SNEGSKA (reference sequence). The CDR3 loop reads CSASSSGSSYNEQFF. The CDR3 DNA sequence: TGCAGTGCTAGTTCTAGCGGGAGCTCCTACAATGAGCAGTTCTTC.

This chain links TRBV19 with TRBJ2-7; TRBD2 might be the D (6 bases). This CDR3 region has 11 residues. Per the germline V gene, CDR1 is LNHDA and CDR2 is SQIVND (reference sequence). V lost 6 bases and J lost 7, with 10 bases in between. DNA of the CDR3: TGTGCCAGTAGCGGGAGCTATGAGCAGTACTTC. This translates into CASSGSYEQYF.

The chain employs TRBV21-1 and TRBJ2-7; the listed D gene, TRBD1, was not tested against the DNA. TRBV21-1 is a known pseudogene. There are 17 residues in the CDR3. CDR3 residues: CASSDCPGHQSSYEQYF. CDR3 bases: TGTGCCAGCAGCGACTGTCCGGGACACCAGTCGTCCTACGAGCAGTACTTC.

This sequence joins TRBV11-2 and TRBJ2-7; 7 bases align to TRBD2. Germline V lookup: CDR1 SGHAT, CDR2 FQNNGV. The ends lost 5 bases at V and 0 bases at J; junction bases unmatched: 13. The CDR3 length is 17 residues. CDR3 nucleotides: TGTGCCAGCAGCCGGGGGGAAGGACTTTTCAACTCCTACGAGCAGTACTTC. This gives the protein CASSRGEGLFNSYEQYF.

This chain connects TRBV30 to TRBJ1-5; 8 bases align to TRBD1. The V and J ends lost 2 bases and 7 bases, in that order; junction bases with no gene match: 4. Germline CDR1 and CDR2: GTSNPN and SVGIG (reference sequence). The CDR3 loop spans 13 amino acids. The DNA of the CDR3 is TGTGCCTGGAGTCGGGGACAGGACCAGCCCCAGCATTTT. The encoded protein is CAWSRGQDQPQHF.

The CDR3 sequence: CASSLAGINIFPTDTQYF. The CDR3 DNA reads TGTGCCAGCAGCTTGGCCGGGATAAATATCTTCCCCACAGATACGCAGTATTTT. The chain links TRBV5-4 to TRBJ2-3; weak D call: TRBD2 (5 bases). V was cut by 0 bases and J by 2 bases, with 19 bases left in between. The CDR3 loop spans 18 amino acids. Germline assignment: CDR1 SGHNT and CDR2 YYREEE (reference sequence).

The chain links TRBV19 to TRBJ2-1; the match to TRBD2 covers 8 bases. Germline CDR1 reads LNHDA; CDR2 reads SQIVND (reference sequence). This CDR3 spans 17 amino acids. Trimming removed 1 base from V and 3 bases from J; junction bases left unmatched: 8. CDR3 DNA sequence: TGTGCCAGTAGTATAGCCCATAGCGGGACGGGCTACAATGAGCAGTTCTTC. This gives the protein CASSIAHSGTGYNEQFF.

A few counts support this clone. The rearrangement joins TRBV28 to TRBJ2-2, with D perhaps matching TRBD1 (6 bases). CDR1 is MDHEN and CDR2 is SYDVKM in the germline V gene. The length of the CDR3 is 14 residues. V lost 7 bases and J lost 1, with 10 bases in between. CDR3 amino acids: CASIIQGNTGELFF. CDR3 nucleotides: TGTGCCAGCATCATACAGGGGAACACCGGGGAGCTGTTTTTT.

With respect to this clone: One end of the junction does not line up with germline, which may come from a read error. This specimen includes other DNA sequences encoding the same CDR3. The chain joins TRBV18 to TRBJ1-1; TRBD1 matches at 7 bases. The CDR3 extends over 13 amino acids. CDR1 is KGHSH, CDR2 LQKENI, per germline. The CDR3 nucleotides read TGTGCCAGCTCAGGGACAGAGAACACTGAAGCCTTCTTT. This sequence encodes CASSGTENTEAFF.

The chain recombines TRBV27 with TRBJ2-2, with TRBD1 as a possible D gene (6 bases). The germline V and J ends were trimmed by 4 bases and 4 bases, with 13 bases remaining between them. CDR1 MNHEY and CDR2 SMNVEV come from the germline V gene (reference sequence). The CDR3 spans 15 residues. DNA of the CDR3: TGTGCCAGCAGTTCCCCGACAGGATTCACCGGGGAGCTGTTTTTT. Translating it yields CASSSPTGFTGELFF.

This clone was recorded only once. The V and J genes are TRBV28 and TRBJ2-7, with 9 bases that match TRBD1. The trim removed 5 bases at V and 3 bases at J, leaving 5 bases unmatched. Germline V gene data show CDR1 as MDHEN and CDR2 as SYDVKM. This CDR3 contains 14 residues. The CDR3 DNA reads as TGTGCCAGCAGTCAAATGGGACAGGGCTACGAGCAGTACTTC. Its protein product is CASSQMGQGYEQYF.

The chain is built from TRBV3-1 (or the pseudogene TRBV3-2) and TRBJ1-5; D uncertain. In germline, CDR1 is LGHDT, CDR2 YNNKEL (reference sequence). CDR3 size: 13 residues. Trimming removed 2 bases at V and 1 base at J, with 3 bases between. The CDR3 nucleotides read TGTGCCAGCAGCCAACAGAGCAATCAGCCCCAGCATTTT. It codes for CASSQQSNQPQHF.

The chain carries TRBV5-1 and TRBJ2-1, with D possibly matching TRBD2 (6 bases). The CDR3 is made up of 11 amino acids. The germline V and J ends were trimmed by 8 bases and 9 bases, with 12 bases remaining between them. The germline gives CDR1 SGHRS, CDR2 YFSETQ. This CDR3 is CASGGAVEQFF. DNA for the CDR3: TGCGCCAGTGGCGGGGCGGTTGAGCAGTTCTTC.

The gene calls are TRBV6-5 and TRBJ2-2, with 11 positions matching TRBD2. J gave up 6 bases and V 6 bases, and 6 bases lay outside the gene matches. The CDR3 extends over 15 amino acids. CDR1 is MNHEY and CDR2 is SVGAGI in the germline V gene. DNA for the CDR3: TGTGCCAGCAGGGGAATAGCGGGAGGGGCCGGGGAGCTGTTTTTT. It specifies CASRGIAGGAGELFF.

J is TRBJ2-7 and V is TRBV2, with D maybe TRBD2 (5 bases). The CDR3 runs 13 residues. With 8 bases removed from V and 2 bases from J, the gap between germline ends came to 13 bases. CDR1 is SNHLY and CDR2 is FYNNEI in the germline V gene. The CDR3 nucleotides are TGTGCCAGCCTGGGAGAGTCTCCCTACGAGCAGTACTTC. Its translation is CASLGESPYEQYF.

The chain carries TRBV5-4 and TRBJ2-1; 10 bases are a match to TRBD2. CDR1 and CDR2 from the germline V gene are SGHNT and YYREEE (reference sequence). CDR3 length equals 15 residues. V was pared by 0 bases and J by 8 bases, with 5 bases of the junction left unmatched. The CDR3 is CASSLELAGIDEQFF. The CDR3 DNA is TGTGCCAGCAGCTTGGAACTAGCGGGAATCGATGAGCAGTTCTTC.

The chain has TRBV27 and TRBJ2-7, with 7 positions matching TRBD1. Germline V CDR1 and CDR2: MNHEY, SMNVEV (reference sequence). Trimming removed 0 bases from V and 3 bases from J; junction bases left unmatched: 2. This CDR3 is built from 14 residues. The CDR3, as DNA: TGTGCCAGCAGTTTATCCCGACAGGGCTACGAGCAGTACTTC. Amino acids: CASSLSRQGYEQYF.

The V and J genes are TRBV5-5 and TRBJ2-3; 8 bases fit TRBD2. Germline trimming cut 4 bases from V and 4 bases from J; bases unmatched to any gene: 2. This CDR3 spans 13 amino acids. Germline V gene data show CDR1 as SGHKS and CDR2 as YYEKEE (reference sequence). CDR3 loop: CASSTGGPDTQYF. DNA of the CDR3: TGTGCCAGCAGCACGGGGGGGCCAGATACGCAGTATTTT.

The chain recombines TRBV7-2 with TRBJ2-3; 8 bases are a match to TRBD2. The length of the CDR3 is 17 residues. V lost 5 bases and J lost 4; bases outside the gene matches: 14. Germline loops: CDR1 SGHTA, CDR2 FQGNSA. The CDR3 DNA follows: TGTGCCAGCAGCACTTACCCACAAGCGGGAGAGGCAGATACGCAGTATTTT. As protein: CASSTYPQAGEADTQYF.

The CDR3 is CASSLAVVASGMGEQFF. The CDR3 coding sequence is TGCGCCAGCAGCTTGGCTGTCGTGGCTAGCGGGATGGGTGAGCAGTTCTTC. The chain carries TRBV5-1 and TRBJ2-1; TRBD2 matches at 9 bases. The CDR3 spans 17 residues. The ends lost 0 bases at V and 9 bases at J; junction bases unmatched: 13. From germline, CDR1 is SGHRS and CDR2 YFSETQ.

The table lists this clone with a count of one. The CDR3 nucleotides read TGCGCCAGCAGCCCCCAGGGGCTACTCCAAGAGACCCAGTACTTC. Protein product: CASSPQGLLQETQYF. This rearrangement joins TRBV5-1 to TRBJ2-5; a possible D gene is TRBD1 (6 bases). The CDR3 contains 15 residues. The V gene's germline CDR1 is SGHRS and CDR2 YFSETQ. Trimming shortened V by 4 bases and J by 1 base, and 14 bases separated the two germline ends.